The 21 T cell receptor beta chains below come from one sample, sequenced in a study of shared clonotypes between healthy human individuals. Sequencing was performed with immunoSEQ multiplex PCR; in TCRdb, only in-frame clones are kept and a portion is missing. The data hold more than 2 million clones, with 85% to 95% observed a single time. The sequenced sample was naive CD4+ T cells sorted from blood. As for subset: CD45RA+ positively selected. Receptor source: a man younger than 30 in good health.

The chain links TRBV21-1 to TRBJ2-7; TRBD2, as called in the table, went unchecked against the DNA. TRBV21-1 is deemed a pseudogene. This CDR3 has 16 amino acids. This CDR3 reads CASSKCRRDSSYEQYF. As DNA, the CDR3 is TGTGCCAGCAGCAAATGTCGACGGGATAGCTCCTACGAGCAGTACTTC.

The rearrangement links TRBV4-1 to TRBJ2-7, with 8 bases lining up with TRBD2. The J segment lost 2 bases and the V segment lost 4 bases, leaving 7 bases of the junction unmatched. The CDR3 contains 15 residues. Germline V CDR1 and CDR2: MGHRA, YSYEKL. The DNA of the CDR3 is TGCGCCAGCAGCCCGGGGGGGGTCCGAACCTACGAGCAGTACTTC. Its translation is CASSPGGVRTYEQYF.

The chain joins TRBV30 to TRBJ2-3; 8 nucleotides line up with TRBD1. The CDR3 runs 14 residues. The ends lost 4 bases at V and 2 bases at J; junction bases unmatched: 5. Germline CDR1 and CDR2: GTSNPN and SVGIG (reference sequence). The CDR3: CAWNMGQDTDTQYF. DNA for the CDR3: TGTGCCTGGAATATGGGACAGGACACAGATACGCAGTATTTT.

The chain links TRBV28 to TRBJ2-2; 7 bases fit TRBD2. This CDR3 spans 16 amino acids. The germline V gene encodes CDR1 MDHEN and CDR2 SYDVKM. The trim removed 2 bases at V and 5 bases at J, leaving 8 bases unmatched. CDR3 in DNA: TGTGCCAGCAGTTTAGCCGGGGGGATACCTACCGGGGAGCTGTTTTTT. Translating gives CASSLAGGIPTGELFF. Full variable domain (rest looked up from reference TRBV28 and TRBJ2-2): DVKVTQSSRYLVKRTGEKVFLECVQDMDHENMFWYRQDPGLGLRLIYFSYDVKMKEKGDIPEGYSVSREKKERFSLILESASTNQTSMYLCASSLAGGIPTGELFFGEGSRLTVL.

The genes are TRBV2 and TRBJ2-7; no clear D. The CDR3 runs 14 residues. Germline loops: CDR1 SNHLY, CDR2 FYNNEI. Trimming took 7 bases from V and 0 from J, leaving 13 bases between them. The CDR3: CASILRVTSYEQYF. The CDR3 nucleotides read TGTGCCAGCATACTTCGGGTTACCTCCTACGAGCAGTACTTC.

The V gene is TRBV12-5, the J gene TRBJ2-3; possibly TRBD1 or TRBD2 for D (5 bases each). The CDR3 sequence is 16 residues long. Germline V gene lookup returns CDR1 LGHNT and CDR2 FRNRAP. V lost 6 bases to trimming and J lost 0 bases, with 16 bases between them. The chain's CDR3 is CASGPPRGRSTDTQYF. The DNA of the CDR3 is TGTGCTAGTGGCCCTCCTCGGGGCCGCAGCACAGATACGCAGTATTTT.

The chain is built from TRBV11-3 and TRBJ2-3; D unclear. The CDR3 runs to 15 residues. The germline gives CDR1 SGHNT, CDR2 YENEEA. Trimming took 5 bases from V and 0 from J, leaving 12 bases between them. The CDR3 spells CASSASRTSTDTQYF. In DNA, the CDR3 is TGTGCCAGCAGCGCCAGCCGAACTAGCACAGATACGCAGTATTTT.

This chain connects TRBV6-1 to TRBJ2-7; 9 bases fit TRBD1. The junction had 10 bases not matched to a gene; V was cut back by 8 bases and J by 5 bases. The CDR3 totals 14 residues. Looked up from germline, CDR1 is MNHNS and CDR2 is SASEGT. As DNA, the CDR3 is TGTGCCAGCCTGCTAGGACAGGGGAGGCACGAGCAGTACTTC. Protein sequence: CASLLGQGRHEQYF.

The chain carries TRBV6-5 and TRBJ1-5; D is unresolved. V shed 2 bases and J shed 2 bases, with 13 bases lying between them. The CDR3 spans 16 residues. Looked up from germline, CDR1 is MNHEY and CDR2 is SVGAGI. CDR3 loop: CASSYRAGLGNQPQHF. As DNA, the CDR3 is TGTGCCAGCAGTTACAGGGCAGGATTGGGCAATCAGCCCCAGCATTTT.

The chain carries TRBV7-9 and TRBJ2-7, with D hard to call. From germline, CDR1 is SEHNR and CDR2 FQNEAQ (reference sequence). Trimming pared 0 bases from V and 6 bases from J, leaving 9 bases between. This CDR3 region has 13 residues. The CDR3 DNA reads TGTGCCAGCAGCTTAGCCCCTTTAGGCGAGCAGTACTTC. Its protein is CASSLAPLGEQYF.

This chain joins TRBV11-2 and TRBJ2-3, with D perhaps TRBD1 or TRBD2 (5 bases each). Looked up from germline, CDR1 is SGHAT and CDR2 is FQNNGV. The CDR3 totals 13 residues. V lost 0 bases, J lost 6 bases, and 7 bases lay in between. The chain's CDR3 is CASSLDRDDTQYF. The CDR3 region has the DNA TGTGCCAGCAGCTTAGATAGGGACGATACGCAGTATTTT.

This chain joins TRBV9 and TRBJ2-7, with 11 bases that match TRBD2. This CDR3 has 15 residues. The V gene end was trimmed by 2 bases and the J gene end by 4 bases; junction bases not matched to a gene: 5. Germline CDR1 and CDR2: SGDLS and YYNGEE. CDR3 in DNA: TGTGCCAGCAGCGTTCCGGGACTAGCGGAATACGAGCAGTACTTC. It yields the protein CASSVPGLAEYEQYF.

On this clone itself: This sample includes further DNA sequences coding for the same CDR3. The chain uses TRBV6-5 and TRBJ2-7; 10 bases are shared with TRBD1. Germline-derived CDR1 and CDR2 are MNHEY and SVGAGI. This CDR3 region has 15 residues. V gave up 0 bases and J gave up 2 bases; unmatched junction bases: 1. The CDR3 sequence: CASSYSGQGPYEQYF. The CDR3 nucleotides read TGTGCCAGCAGTTACTCGGGACAGGGGCCCTACGAGCAGTACTTC.

The chain uses TRBV29-1 and TRBJ1-6, with D uncertain. CDR1 is SQVTM, CDR2 ANQGSEA, per germline. V was shortened by 4 bases and J by 2 bases, with 6 bases between the two germline ends. CDR3 size: 13 residues. The CDR3 DNA sequence: TGCAGCGTTGGAGAAGCCTATAATTCACCCCTCCACTTT. This translates into CSVGEAYNSPLHF.

This sequence joins TRBV19 and TRBJ1-3, with D possibly TRBD1 on 6 matching bases. The germline V and J ends were trimmed by 8 bases and 0 bases, with 11 bases remaining between them. This CDR3 region has 14 residues. Germline-derived CDR1 and CDR2 are LNHDA and SQIVND (reference sequence). The CDR3 nucleotides read TGTGCCAGTTCGACAGGTCTCTCTGGAAACACCATATATTTT. This codes for CASSTGLSGNTIYF.

Concerning this clone: Other DNA sequences in this specimen translate into the identical CDR3. The gene calls are TRBV5-4 and TRBJ1-1; a possible D gene is TRBD1 (5 bases). CDR3 length: 14 residues. Germline CDR1 and CDR2: SGHNT and YYREEE (reference sequence). Trimming took 0 bases from V and 1 from J, leaving 7 bases between them. CDR3 sequence (DNA): TGTGCCAGCAGCTTGGAGGGGAGGAACACTGAAGCTTTCTTT. This translates into CASSLEGRNTEAFF.

The rearrangement uses TRBV5-6 and TRBJ2-4; D is perhaps TRBD2 (6 bases). Germline-derived CDR1 and CDR2 are SGHDT and YYEEEE. V was trimmed by 2 bases and J by 8 bases, leaving 11 bases between them. The CDR3 length is 13 residues. DNA of the CDR3: TGTGCCAGCAGCTTTCTTTTAGCGGACATTCAGTACTTC. Its translation: CASSFLLADIQYF.

The rearrangement joins TRBV5-1 to TRBJ2-7, with 7 bases identical to TRBD1. Germline V gene data show CDR1 as SGHRS and CDR2 as YFSETQ. The ends lost 3 bases at V and 5 bases at J; junction bases unmatched: 11. The CDR3 length is 15 residues. The CDR3 region is CASSSPDRTEHEQYF. The CDR3 DNA sequence: TGCGCCAGCAGCTCGCCGGACAGGACTGAACACGAGCAGTACTTC.

This clone came up once. The chain employs TRBV11-2 and TRBJ2-3; D is perhaps TRBD2 (6 bases). Trimming took 0 bases from V and 0 from J, leaving 13 bases between them. CDR3 length equals 17 residues. CDR1 SGHAT and CDR2 FQNNGV come from the germline V gene. The CDR3 protein is CASSLDGGLFSTDTQYF. CDR3 in DNA: TGTGCCAGCAGCTTAGATGGAGGGCTGTTTAGCACAGATACGCAGTATTTT.

The chain joins TRBV30 to TRBJ2-7; the D call may be TRBD1 or TRBD2 (5 bases each). The CDR3 covers 13 residues. V dropped 3 bases and J dropped 7 bases, with 16 bases sitting between them. The germline V gene has CDR1 GTSNPN and CDR2 SVGIG (reference sequence). The CDR3 DNA follows: TGTGCCTGGAGCGATCTTTGGGGGAGTGAGCAGTACTTC. Its translation: CAWSDLWGSEQYF.

V usage is TRBV28 and J usage is TRBJ2-7; unclear D gene. The V end lost 6 bases, the J end lost 2 bases, and 11 bases lay between the germline ends. In germline, CDR1 is MDHEN, CDR2 SYDVKM. This CDR3 has 13 residues. The DNA of the CDR3 is TGTGCCAGCAGGTCCACGGTCCCCTACGAGCAGTACTTC. This gives the protein CASRSTVPYEQYF.